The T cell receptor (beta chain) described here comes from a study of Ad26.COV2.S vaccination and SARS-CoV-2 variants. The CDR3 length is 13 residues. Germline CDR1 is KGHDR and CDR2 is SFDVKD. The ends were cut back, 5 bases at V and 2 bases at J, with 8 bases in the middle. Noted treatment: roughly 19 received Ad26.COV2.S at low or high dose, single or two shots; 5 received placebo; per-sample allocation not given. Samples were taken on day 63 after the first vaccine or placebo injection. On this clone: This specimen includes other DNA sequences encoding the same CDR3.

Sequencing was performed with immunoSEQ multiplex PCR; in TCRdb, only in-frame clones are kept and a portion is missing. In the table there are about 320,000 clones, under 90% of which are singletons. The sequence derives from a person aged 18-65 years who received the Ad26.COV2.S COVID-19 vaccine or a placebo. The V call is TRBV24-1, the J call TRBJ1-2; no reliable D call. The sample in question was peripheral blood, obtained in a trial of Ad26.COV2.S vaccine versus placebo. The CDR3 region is CATSAGRNYGYTF. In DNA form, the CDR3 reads TGTGCCACCAGTGCGGGCAGGAACTATGGCTACACCTTC.